These 21 T cell receptor beta chains share one sample of origin, sequenced in a study of blood T cells in healthy people across ages. It was with a sample-barcoded 5' primer and a J-beta primer mix that a second PCR of about 7 to 12 cycles was run. TCRdb processed the 5' RACE reads anew with MiXCR; each CDR3 protein has one entry. The sample records roughly 680,000 distinct CDR3 sequences, about 51% being singletons. The sample taken for sequencing was blood. All receptors derive from a woman older than 75 in good health.

The V gene is TRBV10-3, the J gene TRBJ2-7; 7 bases agree with TRBD1. Germline V gene sequence: CDR1 ENHRY, CDR2 SYGVKD. Trimming at V came to 5 bases and at J to 0 bases, leaving 7 bases not matched to a gene. The CDR3 spans 15 residues. For the CDR3, the DNA is TGTGCCATCAGTTCAGGGGACAGTAACTCCTACGAGCAGTACTTC. Translated, it gives CAISSGDSNSYEQYF.

This chain links TRBV18 with TRBJ2-1, with TRBD2 matching 9 bases. CDR3 length: 16 residues. The trim removed 0 bases at V and 5 bases at J, leaving 5 bases unmatched. Germline values: CDR1 KGHSH, CDR2 LQKENI. The DNA for the CDR3 is TGTGCCAGCTCACCACCGGTTCTAGCGGGACACAATGAGCAGTTCTTC. This encodes CASSPPVLAGHNEQFF.

At least ten counts were recorded for this clonotype. J is TRBJ2-7 and V is TRBV25-1; no reliable D call. V gave up 5 bases and J gave up 6 bases, with 11 bases separating them. CDR1 is MGHDK and CDR2 is SYGVNS in the germline V gene. The CDR3 length is 12 residues. The CDR3 sequence is CASSTRQVEQYF. CDR3 nucleotide sequence: TGTGCCAGCAGTACCCGCCAGGTCGAGCAGTACTTC.

Worth noting for this clonotype: This may be a read error: a much more frequent sequence differs by one nucleotide. This chain connects TRBV29-1 to TRBJ2-7, with 9 bases aligning to TRBD2. This CDR3 is 14 amino acids long. Losses at the gene ends were 6 bases for V and 7 bases for J; bases not matched to a gene: 13. CDR1 is SQVTM, CDR2 ANQGSEA, per germline. The CDR3 here is CSVRTGLASHEQYF. CDR3 DNA: TGCAGCGTCCGGACGGGACTAGCCTCCCATGAGCAGTACTTC.

This clonotype was detected many times. This chain links TRBV3-1 with TRBJ2-1, with D perhaps TRBD1 or TRBD2 (5 bases each). This CDR3 has 12 amino acids. Germline-derived CDR1 and CDR2 are LGHDT and YNNKEL (reference sequence). V lost 2 bases and J 15 bases, leaving 14 bases between the germline ends. Here the CDR3 DNA reads TGTGCCAGCAGCCAAAGTCTGGGGGTCCCGTTCTTC. Protein product: CASSQSLGVPFF.

The chain employs TRBV12-3 or TRBV12-4 and TRBJ1-5; TRBD1 might be the D (6 bases). The CDR3 runs 14 residues. The V and J ends lost 5 bases and 0 bases respectively, with 8 bases between them. In DNA, the CDR3 is TGTGCCAGCAGTAACAGGGTTAGCAATCAGCCCCAGCATTTT. As protein: CASSNRVSNQPQHF.

V and J are TRBV5-1 and TRBJ2-7; tentatively, D is TRBD1 or TRBD2 (5 bases each). Trimming took off 2 bases at V and 7 bases at J, with 16 bases between the two ends. Looked up from germline, CDR1 is SGHRS and CDR2 is YFSETQ. This CDR3 comprises 14 residues. CDR3: CASSFAGTLREQYF. The CDR3 DNA follows: TGCGCCAGCAGCTTCGCAGGGACGTTGCGGGAGCAGTACTTC. Full variable domain (missing parts from reference TRBV5-1 and TRBJ2-7): KAGVTQTPRYLIKTRGQQVTLSCSPISGHRSVSWYQQTPGQGLQFLFEYFSETQRNKGNFPGRFSGRQFSNSRSEMNVSTLELGDSALYLCASSFAGTLREQYFGPGTRLTVT.

V is TRBV28 and J is TRBJ2-5; possibly TRBD1 for D (5 bases). The CDR3 contains 14 residues. V was clipped by 5 bases and J by 4 bases, with 14 bases between them. CDR1 MDHEN and CDR2 SYDVKM come from the germline V gene. Here the CDR3 DNA reads TGTGCCAGCAGTATGCCCAGGGTGAGAGAGACCCAGTACTTC. Amino acid sequence: CASSMPRVRETQYF.

The chain employs TRBV7-2 and TRBJ2-6; D is ambiguous. Trimming took 5 bases from V and 4 from J, leaving 15 bases between them. Germline loops: CDR1 SGHTA, CDR2 FQGNSA. This CDR3 has 16 residues. This chain's CDR3 is CASSPRAMIGANVLTF. CDR3 sequence (DNA): TGTGCCAGCAGCCCCCGCGCCATGATCGGGGCCAACGTCCTGACTTTC.

The genes are TRBV4-1 and TRBJ2-1; D is unclear. Trimming pared 4 bases from V and 0 bases from J, leaving 10 bases between. The germline gives CDR1 MGHRA, CDR2 YSYEKL. The CDR3 sequence is 15 residues long. DNA of the CDR3: TGCGCCAGCAGCCCACGCCGACACTCCTACAATGAGCAGTTCTTC. It specifies CASSPRRHSYNEQFF.

Notes on this clonotype: A much larger clone lies a single base off, so this may be a read error. The rearrangement links TRBV2 to TRBJ2-1, with unresolved D. The tail of the sequence fits TRBJ2-7 better, so the J call may be wrong. The CDR3 totals 14 residues. CDR1 and CDR2 from the germline V gene are SNHLY and FYNNEI. The CDR3 loop reads CACGPTHSQNEQYF. As DNA, the CDR3 is TGTGCCTGTGGGCCTACCCATTCCCAAAATGAGCAGTACTTC.

Comments on this clonotype: With a much larger clone just one base away, this may be a read error. CDR3 DNA: TGCAGTGCTAGACCCCGACGAGCGGCAAACAATGAGCAGTTCTTC. Translation gives CSARPRRAANNEQFF. The chain recombines TRBV20-1 with TRBJ2-1, with D possibly matching TRBD2 (5 bases). There are 15 residues in the CDR3. In germline, CDR1 is DFQATT, CDR2 SNEGSKA (reference sequence). With 2 bases removed from V and 5 bases from J, the gap between germline ends came to 16 bases.

Here the CDR3 reads CAISERVEGPNNEQFF. The DNA of the CDR3 is TGTGCCATCAGTGAGAGGGTTGAGGGCCCTAACAATGAGCAGTTCTTC. The rearrangement joins TRBV10-3 to TRBJ2-1; possibly TRBD2 for D (5 bases). V dropped 2 bases and J dropped 5 bases, with 16 bases sitting between them. The germline CDR1 and CDR2 sequences are ENHRY and SYGVKD. The CDR3 consists of 16 residues.

This chain joins TRBV4-1 and TRBJ1-5; D gene uncertain. Germline V gene sequence: CDR1 MGHRA, CDR2 YSYEKL. V lost 2 bases and J 1 base, leaving 9 bases between the germline ends. This CDR3 has 15 amino acids. This CDR3 is CASSQRGESNQPQHF. In nucleotides, the CDR3 is TGCGCCAGCAGCCAAAGAGGAGAGAGCAATCAGCCCCAGCATTTT.

This clonotype was seen just once. Being one base from a much bigger clone, this may be a read error. The chain uses TRBV10-3 and TRBJ1-2, with D possibly being TRBD1 (5 bases). This CDR3 has 13 residues. CDR1 is ENHRY, CDR2 SYGVKD, per germline. Trimming removed 8 bases at V and 6 bases at J, with 16 bases between. The CDR3 is CAIPCRGEDGYTF. DNA of the CDR3: TGTGCCATCCCGTGTCGGGGGGAGGATGGCTACACCTTC.

This clonotype was observed a handful of times. The V call is TRBV9, the J call TRBJ1-4, with D unclear. The CDR3 contains 14 residues. The germline V gene has CDR1 SGDLS and CDR2 YYNGEE. Between the trimmed V and J ends, which lost 4 bases and 7 bases, there was a span of 14 bases. CDR3 sequence (DNA): TGTGCCAGCAGCCCCAATACAAGGAGTGAAAAACTGTTTTTT. Residues: CASSPNTRSEKLFF.

This chain uses TRBV29-1 with TRBJ2-3; D unclear. Per germline, CDR1 SQVTM and CDR2 ANQGSEA. V lost 2 bases, J lost 3 bases, and 9 bases lay in between. The CDR3 totals 13 residues. The CDR3 here is CSVETAPTDTQYF. In nucleotides, the CDR3 is TGCAGCGTTGAAACAGCCCCGACAGATACGCAGTATTTT.

This clonotype was observed many times. V and J are TRBV20-1 and TRBJ2-1, with D perhaps matching TRBD1 or TRBD2 (5 bases each). Germline V gives CDR1 DFQATT, CDR2 SNEGSKA (reference sequence). The V gene lost 6 bases and the J gene lost 1 base, with 16 bases spanning the gap. The CDR3 totals 15 residues. The CDR3 DNA sequence: TGCAGTGCGCTTATCCTGGGGGTTTCCTACAATGAGCAGTTCTTC. Amino acids: CSALILGVSYNEQFF.

This clonotype has just one count. The rearrangement joins TRBV12-3 or TRBV12-4 to TRBJ2-5; D not certain. This CDR3 is 14 amino acids long. The ends were cut back, 3 bases at V and 0 bases at J, with 8 bases in the middle. CDR3 loop: CASSFHNNQETQYF. CDR3 DNA sequence: TGTGCCAGCAGTTTTCACAACAACCAAGAGACCCAGTACTTC.

This clonotype was found many times. The chain recombines TRBV7-9 with TRBJ2-1; possible D gene TRBD2, 6 bases. The CDR3 runs to 16 residues. The V and J ends lost 3 bases and 6 bases respectively, with 18 bases between them. Germline CDR1 and CDR2: SEHNR and FQNEAQ (reference sequence). This CDR3 is CASSFRWRGGSNEQFF. CDR3 bases: TGTGCCAGCAGCTTTCGGTGGCGGGGCGGTTCCAATGAGCAGTTCTTC.

The chain couples TRBV5-5 to TRBJ2-7; TRBD1 or TRBD2 may be the D gene (5 bases each). The CDR3 extends over 16 amino acids. Trimming cost V 0 bases and J 2 bases, with 15 bases left between them. CDR1 is SGHKS and CDR2 is YYEKEE in the germline V gene (reference sequence). The CDR3 spells CASSLASGTSAYEQYF. In DNA form, the CDR3 reads TGTGCCAGCAGCTTGGCATCGGGGACGTCGGCCTACGAGCAGTACTTC.